This T cell receptor (beta chain) was observed in a study of early T cells in non-severe SARS-CoV-2 infection (dated by TCRdb to about 2021). Study-level background: Because TCR sequencing relied on bulk RNA taken from unsorted whole blood, pairing of alpha and beta chains was not possible.

Summary of the overall study and its limitations: VDJdb matching was skewed toward anti-spike CD8 responses and likely underestimated virus-specific expansions by missing private and CD4 specificities.

Library preparation employed 5' RACE. Sequenced using a NextSeq 500. To correct for sequencing error and PCR bias, the TCR library protocol tagged individual cDNA molecules with unique molecular identifiers. Both TCR alpha and beta chains were sequenced, and tight co-correlation was observed between alpha and beta sequence abundances in each sample. As for how the authors treated the data: V gene, J gene and CDR3 annotation of TCR sequences was performed with Decombinator V4. TCRs were defined as expanded if a significant change between any two time points was detected under a Poisson model with p below 0.0001. TCR abundances were normalised to the total number of TCRs sequenced in each sample and reported as counts per million. TRAV1-2 paired with TRAJ12, TRAJ20 or TRAJ33 defined MAIT TCRs, while TRAV10 paired with TRAJ18 defined iNKT TCRs. VDJdb, accessed on 1 November 2021, was searched for TCRs annotated for CMV, EBV and SARS-CoV-2, and TCRs annotated for more than one antigen were excluded. The public reads were run again by TCRdb, first through fastp at Q25 and then through MiXCR, and only productive beta chains were kept. Each entry is one CDR3 protein sequence, shown with its most common DNA and genes. TCRdb, rather than the study authors, made the V and J calls. The sample data list fewer than 9,500 distinct CDR3 sequences, and under 5.5% of these were observed just once. The ten largest clones capture approximately 9.7% of the sample.

From its cysteine to its phenylalanine, the CDR3 spans 14 amino acids. This entry keeps only the CDR3 DNA: 42 bases, framed from base 1. Trimming costs V 1 base and J 2 bases, and their ends lie 9 bases apart. Sequences LNHDA (CDR1) and SQIVND (CDR2) are obtained from the germline V gene (reference sequence). This was a case-control study nested in a cohort of healthcare workers in London, UK, who had nasopharyngeal swab PCR tests and blood samples taken every week. Between 23 and 31 March 2020, the week of the UK lockdown, healthcare workers were enrolled and then followed up weekly for as long as 16 weeks. Based on its abundance in the sample, this clonotype is medium-sized (0.01 to 0.1%). Its antigen is not yet known. Base qualities were left out, and no much larger clone turns up one base away.

Sequencing input: whole blood. The sequence derives from an adult who was a healthcare worker with PCR-confirmed SARS-CoV-2 infection or an uninfected control (not recorded which). This receptor chain uses TRBV19 and TRBJ2-7; the D gene assignment is ambiguous. The CDR3 protein is CASSIVGSTYEQYF. DNA sequence: TGTGCCAGTAGTATAGTTGGCTCGACCTACGAGCAGTACTTC.